Below, one T cell receptor (beta chain) is given with its context. This record belongs to a study of blood T cell repertoires in COVID-19. For the study at large: Samples came from the United States, Italy and Spain, spanning acute and convalescent COVID-19. PBMCs, B-cell-depleted T cells, or T cells provided the cDNA or gDNA that made up the material.

In the source study's methods: Reference gene primer amplification yielded estimated nucleated cell counts. Some clones are missing from TCRdb's copy, which holds only in-frame ones; the method was immunoSEQ multiplex PCR. Clone size and the V and J calls come from that table; the DNA yielded D and trimming. The sample includes around 280,000 clones, approximately 86% seen only once; the top ten take 2.1%. Sequencing was carried out using peripheral blood. The receptor's source is a woman aged 25 to 39 who had recovered from COVID-19.

CDR3 coding DNA: TGTGCCAGCAGCCTCTACGAGCAGTACTTC. Translating it yields CASSLYEQYF. The V call is TRBV28, the J call TRBJ2-7; D unresolved. The CDR3 sequence is 10 residues long. Per the germline V gene, CDR1 is MDHEN and CDR2 is SYDVKM. V lost 6 bases to trimming and J lost 3 bases, with 3 bases between them. Full variable domain (remainder filled in from reference TRBV28 and TRBJ2-7): DVKVTQSSRYLVKRTGEKVFLECVQDMDHENMFWYRQDPGLGLRLIYFSYDVKMKEKGDIPEGYSVSREKKERFSLILESASTNQTSMYLCASSLYEQYFGPGTRLTVT.